What follows is one TCR beta chain and its context. Libraries were prepared by immunoSEQ multiplex PCR; TCRdb keeps only in-frame clonotypes and omits some of them. The sample includes around 2,000,000 clones, 85% to 95% of them seen just once. This specimen comes from a study of shared clonotypes between healthy human individuals. Study information: Donors consisted of two women and three men between 18 and 49. There were three CD4 naive, three CD4 memory, two CD8 naive and one CD8 memory plates per donor.

The CDR3 covers 18 residues. Germline V lookup: CDR1 MGHRA, CDR2 YSYEKL. V lost 6 bases and J lost 6; bases outside the gene matches: 14. Adult donors, all healthy and HIV-negative, had no recent acute infections or vaccinations. Specimen: naive CD4+ T cells sorted from blood. Subset noted: CD45RA+ positively selected. The receptor was isolated from a man aged 18 to 35 in good health. The V and J genes are TRBV4-1 and TRBJ2-1, with 13 bases matching TRBD2. The CDR3 sequence: CASSPTPLAGGPSNEQFF. The CDR3 bases are TGCGCCAGCAGTCCGACCCCACTAGCGGGGGGGCCAAGCAATGAGCAGTTCTTC.